The clone carrying this T cell receptor beta chain was observed many times. The data stem from a study of early T cells in non-severe SARS-CoV-2 infection. One entry per CDR3 protein results from TCRdb running MiXCR on the 5' RACE reads. The table lists 30,000 to 40,000 distinct CDR3 sequences, under 8% of them singletons. In germline, CDR1 is LNHDA, CDR2 SQIVND (reference sequence). Germline trimming cut 4 bases from V and 6 bases from J; bases unmatched to any gene: 12. The CDR3 has 15 amino acids. The sequenced sample was whole blood, obtained at baseline. The origin of this receptor is an adult who was a healthcare worker with PCR-confirmed SARS-CoV-2 infection or an uninfected control (not recorded which). J is TRBJ2-7 and V is TRBV19; 7 positions match TRBD1. The CDR3, as DNA: TGTGCCAGTAGTAACAGACAGGGTTACGCACCCGAGCAGTACTTC. It specifies CASSNRQGYAPEQYF.